The 14 T cell receptor beta chains listed next were all sequenced from one sample in a study of beta chain features in type 1 diabetes (dated by TCRdb to the late 2010s). Library creation used the immunoSEQ multiplex PCR assay. The entire amount of isolated RNA was reverse transcribed using the High Capacity cDNA Reverse Transcription Kit, so the sequenced TCRB transcripts were expressed ones. This is the immuneACCESS table as TCRdb keeps it, with only in-frame sequences that have V and J called. A part of the clones is gone; compared with another copy, unresolved V genes explain less than half, and the rest is unexplained. This sample has fewer than 650,000 clones in its table, and about 14% of those were observed once. The top ten clonotypes cover under 0.095% of the sample. The sample taken for sequencing was naive CD4+ T cells from blood. The sample's cell subset or site label is to be understood as: true naive CD4+ T cells. These receptors originate from a man younger than 35 in good health.

This clone was detected only a few times. The genes are TRBV19 and TRBJ2-7, with TRBD1 as a possible D gene (6 bases). Germline values: CDR1 LNHDA, CDR2 SQIVND (reference sequence). With 3 bases removed from V and 6 bases from J, the gap between germline ends came to 12 bases. The CDR3 is made up of 13 amino acids. In nucleotides, the CDR3 is TGTGCCAGTAGTATGGGTAGGACAGCCGAGCAGTACTTC. It translates to CASSMGRTAEQYF. Looking up the rest from reference TRBV19 and TRBJ2-7 gives the full variable domain: DGGITQSPKYLFRKEGQNVTLSCEQNLNHDAMYWYRQDPGQGLRLIYYSQIVNDFQKGDIAEGYSVSREKKESFPLTVTSAQKNPTAFYLCASSMGRTAEQYFGPGTRLTVT.

Only a few counts were recorded for this clone. The chain joins TRBV5-6 to TRBJ1-1; tentatively, D is TRBD1 (6 bases). The V end was cut by 3 bases, the J end by 6 bases, with 15 bases between. This CDR3 comprises 14 residues. Germline V lookup: CDR1 SGHDT, CDR2 YYEEEE. The CDR3 spells CASSYFGTPAEAFF. In nucleotides, the CDR3 is TGTGCCAGCAGCTATTTTGGGACACCTGCTGAAGCTTTCTTT. Based on the CDR3 plus reference TRBV5-6 and TRBJ1-1, the full variable domain is DAGVTQSPTHLIKTRGQQVTLRCSPKSGHDTVSWYQQALGQGPQFIFQYYEEEERQRGNFPDRFSGHQFPNYSSELNVNALLLGDSALYLCASSYFGTPAEAFFGQGTRLTVV.

The J gene is TRBJ2-1, the V gene TRBV7-2; D gene uncertain. Trimming cost V 2 bases and J 7 bases, with 6 bases left between them. CDR3 size: 12 residues. Germline loops: CDR1 SGHTA, CDR2 FQGNSA. The CDR3 coding sequence is TGTGCCAGCAGCTTACAAGTTAATGAGCAGTTCTTC. Its protein is CASSLQVNEQFF.

This clone was seen only a few times. This chain uses TRBV28 with TRBJ1-1, with TRBD1 matching over 7 bases. The CDR3 totals 14 residues. Germline trimming cut 5 bases from V and 0 bases from J; bases unmatched to any gene: 3. CDR1 is MDHEN and CDR2 is SYDVKM in the germline V gene. The CDR3 DNA is TGTGCCAGCAGTACAGGGGCACTGAACACTGAAGCTTTCTTT. Translation gives CASSTGALNTEAFF.

The chain recombines TRBV15 with TRBJ1-5; no clear D gene. CDR3 length: 16 amino acids. Germline CDR1 LNHNV, CDR2 YYDKDF (reference sequence). V lost 0 bases and J lost 5, with 14 bases in between. As DNA, the CDR3 is TGTGCCACCAGCAGAGATTCGTACACGGGCTATCAGCCCCAGCATTTT. It translates to CATSRDSYTGYQPQHF.

This clone appeared a few times. The V and J genes are TRBV7-2 and TRBJ2-7, with 9 nucleotides matching TRBD2. The trim removed 5 bases at V and 1 base at J, leaving 6 bases unmatched. CDR1 and CDR2 from the germline V gene are SGHTA and FQGNSA. The CDR3 is 15 amino acids. CDR3 sequence (DNA): TGTGCCAGCAGCCGGGGACTAGCCATTTCCTACGAGCAGTACTTC. The encoded protein is CASSRGLAISYEQYF.

In its sample, this clone was seen a few times. The CDR3 here is CASSPSGHHTDTQYF. The CDR3 DNA reads TGTGCCAGCAGCCCTAGCGGGCACCACACAGATACGCAGTATTTT. The V gene is TRBV7-9, the J gene TRBJ2-3; 8 bases map to TRBD2. V lost 5 bases to trimming and J lost 2 bases; unmatched junction nucleotides: 6. CDR1 SEHNR and CDR2 FQNEAQ come from the germline V gene (reference sequence). The CDR3 spans 15 residues.

The sample holds a few counts of this clone. The chain employs TRBV6-6 and TRBJ2-1, with 8 positions matching TRBD1. J was trimmed by 9 bases and V by 5 bases; bases with no gene match: 12. The CDR3 has 15 amino acids. Germline CDR1 reads MNHNY; CDR2 reads SVGAGI (reference sequence). CDR3 loop: CASSDPTGVAGEQFF. The DNA of the CDR3 is TGTGCCAGCAGTGACCCGACAGGGGTGGCTGGTGAGCAGTTCTTC.

CDR3 nucleotide sequence: TGTGCCAGCAGTTTACAGTTGAACTCTGGAAACACCATATATTTT. It yields the protein CASSLQLNSGNTIYF. The chain carries TRBV28 and TRBJ1-3; the D is unclear. The CDR3 covers 15 residues. Trimming cost V 2 bases and J 0 bases, with 8 bases left between them. Germline CDR1 and CDR2: MDHEN and SYDVKM.

The gene calls are TRBV9 and TRBJ1-2; D not certain. Germline CDR1 reads SGDLS; CDR2 reads YYNGEE. V lost 0 bases and J lost 4, with 13 bases in between. CDR3 length: 15 residues. The CDR3 bases are TGTGCCAGCAGCGTAGACCCTTTTTCCATCTATGGCTACACCTTC. Translation: CASSVDPFSIYGYTF. Full variable domain (missing parts from reference TRBV9 and TRBJ1-2): DSGVTQTPKHLITATGQRVTLRCSPRSGDLSVYWYQQSLDQGLQFLIQYYNGEERAKGNILERFSAQQFPDLHSELNLSSLELGDSALYFCASSVDPFSIYGYTFGSGTRLTVV.

The rearrangement joins TRBV25-1 to TRBJ2-7; 7 nucleotides align to TRBD1. V lost 6 bases to trimming and J lost 4 bases; unmatched junction nucleotides: 6. Germline CDR1 reads MGHDK; CDR2 reads SYGVNS. This CDR3 has 13 residues. CDR3 in amino acids: CASSRPGGYEQYF. CDR3 in DNA: TGTGCCAGCAGCCGGCCAGGGGGTTACGAGCAGTACTTC.

This CDR3 reads CASSTFGGNTEAFF. In nucleotides, the CDR3 is TGTGCCAGCAGCACCTTCGGCGGGAACACTGAAGCTTTCTTT. The chain uses TRBV7-2 and TRBJ1-1; D not resolved. Per germline, CDR1 SGHTA and CDR2 FQGNSA. The CDR3 runs 14 residues. V lost 5 bases and J lost 1, with 11 bases in between.

The chain employs TRBV7-6 and TRBJ2-1, with 13 bases matching TRBD2. The germline V gene has CDR1 SGHVS and CDR2 FNYEAQ. The J segment lost 8 bases and the V segment lost 3 bases, leaving 7 bases of the junction unmatched. This CDR3 is built from 16 residues. The CDR3 loop is CASSFTSGRAGDEQFF. The CDR3, as DNA: TGTGCCAGCAGCTTTACTAGCGGGAGGGCGGGTGATGAGCAGTTCTTC. The full variable domain, completed using reference TRBV7-6 and TRBJ2-1, is GAGVSQSPRYKVTKRGQDVALRCDPISGHVSLYWYRQALGQGPEFLTYFNYEAQQDKSGLPNDRFSAERPEGSISTLTIQRTEQRDSAMYRCASSFTSGRAGDEQFFGPGTRLTVL.

The chain carries TRBV7-2 and TRBJ2-3; 8 bases are a match to TRBD1. Losses at the gene ends were 7 bases for V and 6 bases for J; bases not matched to a gene: 15. CDR3 length: 16 residues. The germline CDR1 and CDR2 sequences are SGHTA and FQGNSA. In DNA form, the CDR3 reads TGTGCCAGCACCCCACAACCCAGGGGGCCGAGGGATACGCAGTATTTT. Its protein product is CASTPQPRGPRDTQYF. The full variable domain, completed using reference TRBV7-2 and TRBJ2-3, is GAGVSQSPSNKVTEKGKDVELRCDPISGHTALYWYRQSLGQGLEFLIYFQGNSAPDKSGLPSDRFSAERTGGSVSTLTIQRTQQEDSAVYLCASTPQPRGPRDTQYFGPGTRLTVL.